Presented here are 7 T cell receptor beta chains from one specimen sequenced in a study of T cells after yellow fever vaccination. TCRdb ran MiXCR on the 5' RACE reads and lists one entry per CDR3 protein. The sample carries about 57,000 distinct CDR3 sequences, less than 8.5% recorded once. This specimen consisted of CD8+ T cells sorted from PBMCs, obtained 15 days after the yellow fever booster vaccination. Source of these receptors: a man aged 25 to 40 who received the YFV17D yellow fever vaccine.

The table lists this clonotype with many counts. The V call is TRBV7-2, the J call TRBJ1-1, with D perhaps matching TRBD1 (5 bases). The germline V and J ends were trimmed by 5 bases and 8 bases, with 21 bases remaining between them. Germline loops: CDR1 SGHTA, CDR2 FQGNSA. CDR3 length: 15 residues. CDR3 protein: CASSLDTGGHLEAFF. In DNA form, the CDR3 reads TGTGCCAGCAGCCTAGATACAGGAGGGCACCTAGAAGCTTTCTTT. Combining the CDR3 with reference TRBV7-2 and TRBJ1-1 gives the whole variable domain GAGVSQSPSNKVTEKGKDVELRCDPISGHTALYWYRQSLGQGLEFLIYFQGNSAPDKSGLPSDRFSAERTGGSVSTLTIQRTQQEDSAVYLCASSLDTGGHLEAFFGQGTRLTVV.

The chain has TRBV6-5 and TRBJ2-7; 9 positions match TRBD2. This CDR3 is built from 14 residues. Germline V lookup: CDR1 MNHEY, CDR2 SVGAGI. J lost 5 bases, V lost 2 bases, and 4 bases had no gene match. The CDR3 DNA reads TGTGCCAGCAGTTACGTAGCGGGAGAGAACGAGCAGTACTTC. This codes for CASSYVAGENEQYF.

This clonotype occurred many times. The chain links TRBV7-8 to TRBJ2-1; D is unresolved. This CDR3 region has 13 residues. Trimming left V 0 bases short and J 6 bases short, with 6 bases between. Germline V gene data show CDR1 as SGHVS and CDR2 as FQNEAQ. In DNA, the CDR3 is TGTGCCAGCAGCTTAGCGCGAGGCAATGAGCAGTTCTTC. Protein sequence: CASSLARGNEQFF.

This clonotype has ten or more counts. CDR3 sequence: CASSQGTSGEGWETQYF. The CDR3 nucleotides are TGTGCCAGCAGCCAAGGGACTAGCGGGGAAGGTTGGGAGACCCAGTACTTC. The rearrangement joins TRBV13 to TRBJ2-5, with 13 bases lining up with TRBD2. Trimming removed 5 bases from V and 5 bases from J; junction bases left unmatched: 11. The CDR3 sequence is 17 residues long. Per germline, CDR1 PRHDT and CDR2 FYEKMQ (reference sequence).

In its sample, this clonotype was seen a few times. The rearrangement joins TRBV18 to TRBJ1-3; D not resolved. CDR1 and CDR2 from the germline V gene are KGHSH and LQKENI. V was trimmed by 3 bases and J by 0 bases, leaving 15 bases between them. This CDR3 spans 17 amino acids. The CDR3 region is CASSPDRSKDSGNTIYF. For the CDR3, the DNA is TGTGCCAGCTCACCTGATAGGTCGAAAGACTCTGGAAACACCATATATTTT. Supplemented by reference TRBV18 and TRBJ1-3, the full variable domain reads NAGVMQNPRHLVRRRGQEARLRCSPMKGHSHVYWYRQLPEEGLKFMVYLQKENIIDESGMPKERFSAEFPKEGPSILRIQQVVRGDSAAYFCASSPDRSKDSGNTIYFGEGSWLTVV.

The chain carries TRBV6-1 and TRBJ1-2, with D possibly TRBD1 on 6 matching bases. CDR1 and CDR2 (germline): MNHNS, SASEGT. The CDR3 has 15 amino acids. The V and J ends lost 5 bases and 1 base respectively, with 14 bases between them. CDR3 protein: CASSPRPDSNYGYTF. CDR3 nucleotide sequence: TGTGCCAGCAGTCCACGACCGGACAGTAACTATGGCTACACCTTC.

Many counts were recorded for this clonotype. The CDR3 bases are TGTGCCAGCAGTTTTGGGGGACTAGCGGGATTAACCGGGGAGCTGTTTTTT. This codes for CASSFGGLAGLTGELFF. This chain uses TRBV27 with TRBJ2-2; 13 bases fit TRBD2. Germline CDR1 reads MNHEY; CDR2 reads SMNVEV (reference sequence). The CDR3 is 17 amino acids. Trimming cost V 3 bases and J 5 bases; bases outside gene matches: 6.